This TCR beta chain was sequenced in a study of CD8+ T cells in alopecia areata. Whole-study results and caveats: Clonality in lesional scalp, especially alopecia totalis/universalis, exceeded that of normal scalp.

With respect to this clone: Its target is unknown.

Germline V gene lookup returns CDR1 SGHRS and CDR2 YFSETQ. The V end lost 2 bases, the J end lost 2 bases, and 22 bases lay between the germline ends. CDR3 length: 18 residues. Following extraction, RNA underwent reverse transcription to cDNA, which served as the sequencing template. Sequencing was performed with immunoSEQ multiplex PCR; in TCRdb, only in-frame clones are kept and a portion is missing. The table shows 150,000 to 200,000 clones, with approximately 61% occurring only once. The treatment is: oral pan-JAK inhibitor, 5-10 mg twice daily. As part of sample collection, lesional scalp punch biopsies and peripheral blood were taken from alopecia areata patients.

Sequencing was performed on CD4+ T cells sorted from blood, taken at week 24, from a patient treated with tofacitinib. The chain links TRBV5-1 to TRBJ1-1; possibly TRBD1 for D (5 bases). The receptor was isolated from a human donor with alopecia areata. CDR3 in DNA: TGCGCCAGCAGCTTACGCACGGTCCTCGGGACGGGCAACACTGAAGCTTTCTTT. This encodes CASSLRTVLGTGNTEAFF.